This T cell receptor (beta chain) was recorded in a study of T cells after posttransplantation cyclophosphamide. General observations from the study: Recipient CMV seropositivity and CMV reactivation strongly tracked TRB clonality. Later blood repertoires were often dominated by clones from the donor CD8+ memory compartment.

Germline V lookup: CDR1 SGHNT, CDR2 YENEEA. The CDR3 is 16 amino acids. The trim removed 4 bases at V and 6 bases at J, leaving 11 bases unmatched. Sequencing used immunoSEQ multiplex PCR; TCRdb keeps in-frame clones, though not all of them. The sample contains 2,500 to 3,500 clones, 79% of which appear only once. A marrow graft followed busulfan-fludarabine conditioning, with cyclophosphamide on days +3 and +4. As to this clone: Its antigen is still unknown.

The sequencing here drew on PBMCs, taken approximately 28 weeks after allogeneic stem cell transplant with posttransplant cyclophosphamide. The V gene is TRBV11-3, the J gene TRBJ2-2, with 7 bases that match TRBD1. The sequence came from a male patient in his sixties who received an allogeneic stem cell transplant from a related donor and was CMV-positive. Some T cells may trace back to the graft donor. The CDR3 region has the DNA TGTGCCAGCAGCTCAACCAACAGGGGTTTGCCCGGGGAGCTGTTTTTT. Translation gives CASSSTNRGLPGELFF.